This T cell receptor beta chain was identified in a study of PD-1 blockade in classical Hodgkin lymphoma. The overall study: Patients received nivolumab 3 mg/kg intravenously every 2 weeks.

TCRdb's table, derived via immunoSEQ multiplex PCR, lists solely in-frame clones and lacks some. This table holds 50,000 to 65,000 clones, nearly 90% found once. Whole-study findings and limits: Baseline diversity in complete responders resembled that of newly diagnosed patients.

This clone is a singleton in its sample. Its antigen is currently unknown. The time point is: cycle 4 day 1 (C4D1), after less than seven weeks of nivolumab. Every patient relapsed after autologous stem cell transplantation, and brentuximab vedotin exposure varied. J lost 2 bases, V lost 3 bases, and 1 base had no gene match. Germline-derived CDR1 and CDR2 are SGDLS and YYNGEE. The CDR3 length is 14 residues. J is TRBJ2-7 and V is TRBV9; 11 bases map to TRBD2. The sequence was obtained from a human donor with classical Hodgkin lymphoma. The sample here was peripheral blood mononuclear cells (PBMCs), taken before the fourth cycle of nivolumab. The CDR3 sequence: CASSETSGTYEQYF. The CDR3 DNA reads as TGTGCCAGCAGCGAGACTAGCGGGACCTACGAGCAGTACTTC.